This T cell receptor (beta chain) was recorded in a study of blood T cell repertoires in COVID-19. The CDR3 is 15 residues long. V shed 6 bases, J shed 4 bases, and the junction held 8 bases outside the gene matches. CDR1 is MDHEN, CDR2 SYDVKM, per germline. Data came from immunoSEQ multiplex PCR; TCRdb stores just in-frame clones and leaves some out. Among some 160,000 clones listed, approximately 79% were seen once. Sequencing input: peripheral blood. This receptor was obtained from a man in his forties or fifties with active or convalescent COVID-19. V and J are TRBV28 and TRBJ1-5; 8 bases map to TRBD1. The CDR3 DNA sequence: TGTGCCAGCAGGACGGACAGGGAAGGAAATCAGCCCCAGCATTTT. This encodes CASRTDREGNQPQHF.